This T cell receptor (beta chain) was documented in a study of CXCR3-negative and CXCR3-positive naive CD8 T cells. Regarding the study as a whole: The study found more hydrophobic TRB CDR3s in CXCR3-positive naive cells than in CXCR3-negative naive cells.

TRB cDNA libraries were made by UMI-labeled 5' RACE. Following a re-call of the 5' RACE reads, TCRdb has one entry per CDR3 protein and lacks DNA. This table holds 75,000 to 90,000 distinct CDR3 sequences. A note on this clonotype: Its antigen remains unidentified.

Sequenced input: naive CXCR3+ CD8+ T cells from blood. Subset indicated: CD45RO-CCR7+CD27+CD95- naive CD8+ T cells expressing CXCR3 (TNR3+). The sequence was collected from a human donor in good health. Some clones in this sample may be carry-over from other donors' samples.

CDR3 amino acids: CASSSRQKFYEQYF. The chain joins TRBV28 to TRBJ2-7; TCRdb proposes TRBD1, but this gene call is untestable without DNA. Germline V lookup: CDR1 MDHEN, CDR2 SYDVKM. The CDR3 has 14 residues.